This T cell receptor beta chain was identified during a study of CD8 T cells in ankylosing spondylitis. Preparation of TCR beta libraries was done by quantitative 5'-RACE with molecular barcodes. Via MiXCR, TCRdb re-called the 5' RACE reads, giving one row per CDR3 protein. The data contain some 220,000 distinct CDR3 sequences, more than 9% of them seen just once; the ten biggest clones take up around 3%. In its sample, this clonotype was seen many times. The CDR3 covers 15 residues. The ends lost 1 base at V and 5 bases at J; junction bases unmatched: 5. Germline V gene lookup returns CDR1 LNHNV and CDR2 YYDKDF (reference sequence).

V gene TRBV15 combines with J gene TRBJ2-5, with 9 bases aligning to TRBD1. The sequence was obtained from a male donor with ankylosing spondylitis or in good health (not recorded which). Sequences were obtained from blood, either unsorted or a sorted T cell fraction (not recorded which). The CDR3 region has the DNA TGTGCCACCAGCAGAGGGGACAGGGCATCGGAGACCCAGTACTTC. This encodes CATSRGDRASETQYF.